This TCR beta chain was found in a study of cytomegalovirus exposure and HLA in healthy donors. Trimming took off 0 bases at V and 5 bases at J, with 7 bases between the two ends. The length of the CDR3 is 14 residues. Germline V lookup: CDR1 MNHEY, CDR2 SMNVEV (reference sequence). Primers: 60 Vbeta forward and 13 Jbeta reverse. This table comes from immunoSEQ multiplex PCR, and its TCRdb copy is limited to in-frame clones, with some not included. The sample holds about 170,000 clones, 80% to 90% seen once. The chain employs TRBV27 and TRBJ2-2; D not certain. This TCR was sampled from a male donor in good health and CMV-seronegative. The sequencing input was PBMCs. The CDR3 loop is CASSLSYQTGELFF. CDR3 in DNA: TGTGCCAGCAGTTTATCGTATCAGACCGGGGAGCTGTTTTTT.